Shown below are 8 T cell receptor beta chains from a single sample sequenced in a study of shared clonotypes between healthy human individuals (dated by TCRdb to 2020 to 2021). The protocol used for the library was the immunoSEQ multiplex PCR assay. TCRdb holds this immuneACCESS table with in-frame rearrangements only. Some clones are missing; in checked studies, unresolved V genes explain under half, and the rest has no known cause. Present in this sample are some 2,400,000 clones, approximately 94% of which were seen just once. Of the sample, approximately 0.13% falls within the top ten clones. Sequencing was carried out using naive CD4+ T cells sorted from blood. The cell subset or site label, as the study defines it: CD45RA+ positively selected. Source of these receptors: a man between 18 and 35 years old in good health.

This chain connects TRBV6-1 to TRBJ1-5; D is undetermined. CDR1 is MNHNS, CDR2 SASEGT, per germline. The CDR3 has 12 amino acids. The V end was cut by 6 bases, the J end by 0 bases, with 3 bases between. Written as DNA, the CDR3 is TGTGCCAGCAGGCGTAGCAATCAGCCCCAGCATTTT. This codes for CASRRSNQPQHF.

V and J are TRBV9 and TRBJ2-2, with D perhaps matching TRBD2 (6 bases). The germline V gene has CDR1 SGDLS and CDR2 YYNGEE. V shed 2 bases and J shed 0 bases, with 11 bases lying between them. The CDR3 totals 16 residues. The DNA of the CDR3 is TGTGCCAGCAGCGTGACTACGGGGGCGAACACCGGGGAGCTGTTTTTT. This gives the protein CASSVTTGANTGELFF.

V gene TRBV28 combines with J gene TRBJ1-4; no definite D call. Per germline, CDR1 MDHEN and CDR2 SYDVKM. V lost 8 bases and J 8 bases, leaving 21 bases between the germline ends. The CDR3 sequence is 15 residues long. The CDR3 region is CASQRAYVGGEKLFF. Here the CDR3 DNA reads TGTGCCAGCCAGAGGGCCTACGTGGGAGGAGAAAAACTGTTTTTT.

The rearrangement joins TRBV6-1 to TRBJ2-7, with 11 bases fitting TRBD1. The CDR3 loop spans 15 amino acids. Per germline, CDR1 MNHNS and CDR2 SASEGT. V shed 3 bases and J 5 bases; nucleotides not matched to a gene: 6. CDR3 nucleotide sequence: TGTGCCAGCAGTGAGGGGACAGGGGGTAAAAACGAGCAGTACTTC. Protein product: CASSEGTGGKNEQYF.

The J gene is TRBJ2-7, the V gene TRBV11-2; 7 bases are a match to TRBD2. Per germline, CDR1 SGHAT and CDR2 FQNNGV. J lost 2 bases, V lost 0 bases, and 4 bases had no gene match. The CDR3 length is 15 residues. The CDR3 spells CASSLDLSGPYEQYF. The CDR3 DNA is TGTGCCAGCAGCTTAGATCTTAGCGGGCCCTACGAGCAGTACTTC.

J is TRBJ2-1 and V is TRBV29-1; 10 nucleotides agree with TRBD2. The germline V gene encodes CDR1 SQVTM and CDR2 ANQGSEA. CDR3 length equals 16 residues. The J segment lost 0 bases and the V segment lost 4 bases, leaving 6 bases of the junction unmatched. This CDR3 is CSVAGLADSSYNEQFF. As DNA, the CDR3 is TGCAGCGTTGCAGGACTAGCGGATAGCTCCTACAATGAGCAGTTCTTC.

The chain employs TRBV9 and TRBJ2-2, with D perhaps assigned TRBD1 or TRBD2 (5 bases each). Germline values: CDR1 SGDLS, CDR2 YYNGEE. CDR3 length: 16 amino acids. The V end was cut by 5 bases, the J end by 1 base, with 15 bases between. DNA of the CDR3: TGTGCCAGCAGGAGGGGCGATCTAGGGAACACCGGGGAGCTGTTTTTT. The encoded protein is CASRRGDLGNTGELFF.

Remarks on this clone: The same CDR3 arises from other DNA sequences in this sample as well. J is TRBJ2-1 and V is TRBV4-3; 8 nucleotides match TRBD2. Germline assignment: CDR1 LGHNA and CDR2 YSLEER. The CDR3 totals 14 residues. V dropped 1 base and J dropped 5; count of bases not matched to a gene: 1. The CDR3 sequence: CASSQGLANNEQFF. The CDR3 region has the DNA TGCGCCAGCAGCCAAGGACTAGCGAACAATGAGCAGTTCTTC.